The subject of this entry is one TCR beta chain. Sequencing was performed with immunoSEQ multiplex PCR; in TCRdb, only in-frame clones are kept and a portion is missing. This sample carries 70,000 to 95,000 clones, roughly 87% of them seen once, and the ten largest clones take roughly 6.3%. This sample was taken from a study of OX40 agonist ivuxolimab in advanced cancers. This TCR was sampled from an adult with an advanced solid tumor such as melanoma, head and neck, liver or kidney cancer. Source: CD4+ or CD8+ T cells sorted from blood, taken in a trial of the OX40 agonist ivuxolimab.

The CDR3 region is CASSVRGGGDTQYF. In DNA, the CDR3 is TGTGCCAGCAGCGTCCGGGGCGGTGGAGATACGCAGTATTTT. The chain uses TRBV9 and TRBJ2-3, with D possibly called TRBD1 or TRBD2 (5 bases each). This CDR3 has 14 amino acids. From germline, CDR1 is SGDLS and CDR2 YYNGEE. V lost 2 bases and J lost 5, with 12 bases in between.